Listed below are T cell receptor beta chains from one sample, sequenced in a study of OX40 agonist ivuxolimab in advanced cancers. TCRdb's table, derived via immunoSEQ multiplex PCR, lists solely in-frame clones and lacks some. The repertoire holds around 60,000 clones, with around 74% as singletons. This specimen consisted of CD4+ or CD8+ T cells sorted from blood, obtained in a trial of the OX40 agonist ivuxolimab. The source is an adult with an advanced solid tumor such as melanoma, head and neck, liver or kidney cancer. CDR3s include the opening cysteine and the closing phenylalanine or tryptophan. D genes are given only for firm matches. Size values are once, few and many counts, or a class for expanded clones, and some rows have none.

>TRBV7-2|NA|NA|TRBJ2-6
TGTGCCAGCAGCTTAGTCCCTAACACGGGGGCCAACGTCCTGACTTTC
CASSLVPNTGANVLTF
>TRBV5-5|NA|NA|TRBJ2-1
TGTGCCAGCAGCCGGGTAAATGAGCAGTTCTTC
CASSRVNEQFF
>TRBV29-1|NA|NA|TRBJ1-1
TGCAGCGGGGCAGCCGGCGGTCTCTTTAATGAAGCTTTCTTT
CSGAAGGLFNEAFF
>TRBV10-3|NA|TRBD2|TRBJ2-1
TGTGCCATCAGTGAAGAACGGGGGGGTGAGCAGTTCTTC
CAISEERGGEQFF
>TRBV4-1|few|NA|TRBJ1-2
TGCGCCAGCAGCCAAGATCCAACAATTAACTATGGCTACACCTTC
CASSQDPTINYGYTF
>TRBV6-6|NA|NA|TRBJ2-4
TGTGCCAGCAGTTACGTCAGGGTTGCCAAAAACATTCAGTACTTC
CASSYVRVAKNIQYF
>TRBV9|NA|TRBD2|TRBJ2-3
TGTGCCAGCACCGTCGGCGGGGGTAGCACAGATACGCAGTATTTT
CASTVGGGSTDTQYF
>TRBV12-2|NA|NA|TRBJ1-1
TGTGCAAAGAGGGAAGCTTTCTTT
CAKREAFF
>TRBV19|NA|NA|TRBJ2-1
TGTGCCAGTAGTATTCGGTTGTCTGCCTCCTACAATGAGCAGTTCTTC
CASSIRLSASYNEQFF
>TRBV28|NA|NA|TRBJ1-5
TGTGCCAGCAGTGGTCGCGGGGGTCCCCAGCATTTT
CASSGRGGPQHF
>TRBV30|NA|NA|TRBJ1-1
TGTGCCTGGAGTGGGACAGTGAACACTGAAGCTTTCTTT
CAWSGTVNTEAFF
>TRBV2|many|NA|TRBJ2-1
TGTGCCAGCAGTGATGGGGAGGTAGCACCAGGTGAGCAGTTCTTC
CASSDGEVAPGEQFF
>TRBV7-9|NA|NA|TRBJ1-1
TGTGCCAGCAGCTTCGAGGGGAGTGCGGAAGCTTTCTTT
CASSFEGSAEAFF
>TRBV9|few|NA|TRBJ2-7
TGTGCCAGCAGCTTGGAAGGCATCACCTACGAGCAGTACTTC
CASSLEGITYEQYF
>TRBV5-1|NA|TRBD2|TRBJ2-5
TGCGCCAGCAGCTTGGGACTAGCGGGGCAAGAGACCCAGTACTTC
CASSLGLAGQETQYF
>TRBV6-6|NA|NA|TRBJ2-7
TGTGCCAGCAGTTCGGACAGATACGAGCAGTACTTC
CASSSDRYEQYF
>TRBV6-4|NA|NA|TRBJ1-2
TGTGCCAGCAGTGACGAGGGGGTTTTCAATGGCTACACCTTC
CASSDEGVFNGYTF
>TRBV27|few|NA|TRBJ2-1
TGTGCCAGCAGTTCGGGATCTACAGGGTCTAAGTTCTTC
CASSSGSTGSKFF
>TRBV27|NA|NA|TRBJ2-6
TGTGCCAGCAGTTTAGGGGTTCGAGCCGGGGCCAACGTCCTGACTTTC
CASSLGVRAGANVLTF
>TRBV27|NA|TRBD2|TRBJ2-7
TGTGCCAGCAGTTCCCGGACTAGCGGGAGTTCTGAGTACTTC
CASSSRTSGSSEYF
>TRBV19|NA|NA|TRBJ1-4
TGTGCCAGTAGCAGGGCAACTAATGAAAAACTGTTTTTT
CASSRATNEKLFF
>TRBV28|NA|NA|TRBJ1-5
TGTGCCAGCAGTAGGCCCGGGGCTCAGCCCCAGCATTTT
CASSRPGAQPQHF
>TRBV7-2|NA|NA|TRBJ1-1
TGTGCCAGCAGCCCGGATAGTTGGAGGGTAAGCACTGAAGCTTTCTTT
CASSPDSWRVSTEAFF
>TRBV30|NA|NA|TRBJ2-1
TGTGCCTGGATGGTGAGGGGGGCTGAGCAGTTCTTC
CAWMVRGAEQFF
>TRBV7-2|once|NA|TRBJ2-1
TGTGCCAGCAGCGTAACAGGGATTGAGCAGTTCTTC
CASSVTGIEQFF
>TRBV29-1|NA|TRBD1|TRBJ1-2
TGCAGCGTTCGCCTACCCCCGGGGACAGGCACCTATGGCTACACCTTC
CSVRLPPGTGTYGYTF
>TRBV18|once|NA|TRBJ1-1
TGTGCCAGCTCACCACCGAGGGCAGTTGAAGCTTTCTTT
CASSPPRAVEAFF
>TRBV20-1|NA|TRBD2|TRBJ2-1
TGCAGTGCTGCCACAGCGGGATGGCAGTTCTTC
CSAATAGWQFF
>TRBV27|NA|NA|TRBJ2-3
TGTGCCAGCTGCCCGACTGGGAGCACAGATACGCAGTATTTT
CASCPTGSTDTQYF
>TRBV27|once|TRBD2|TRBJ2-7
TGTGCCAGCACCAGACTAGCGGGGGCCTACGAGCAGTACTTC
CASTRLAGAYEQYF
>TRBV7-9|NA|NA|TRBJ2-2
TGTGCCAGCAGCTCCCTCCGTGGGAACACCGGGGAGCTGTTTTTT
CASSSLRGNTGELFF
>TRBV28|NA|TRBD2|TRBJ2-5
TGTGCCAGCAGTTTATTCGGGGGGGAGACCCAGTACTTC
CASSLFGGETQYF
>TRBV27|NA|NA|TRBJ2-7
TGTGCCAGCAGTTTAGGAGGCTCCTACGAGCAGTACTTC
CASSLGGSYEQYF
>TRBV5-1|NA|TRBD1|TRBJ2-7
TGCGCCAGCAGCTACGGACAGGGCTACGAGCAGTACTTC
CASSYGQGYEQYF
>TRBV15|NA|NA|TRBJ1-5
TGTGCCACCAGCAGAAGGAGACGGATACTAAATCAGCCCCAGCATTTT
CATSRRRRILNQPQHF
>TRBV7-9|NA|TRBD1|TRBJ1-1
TGTGCCAGCAGCCCCGGGACAGGGGGTGGAGAGGATGAAGCTTTCTTT
CASSPGTGGGEDEAFF
>TRBV5-5|NA|NA|TRBJ2-1
TGTGCCAGCAGCTTAAGTCCGGGGAATGAGCAGTTCTTC
CASSLSPGNEQFF
>TRBV5-1|NA|TRBD1|TRBJ2-3
TGCGCCAGCAGCCTCGGACAGGGCCTCACAGATACGCAGTATTTT
CASSLGQGLTDTQYF
>TRBV29-1|once|TRBD1|TRBJ1-1
TGCAGCGTTGAGTCCAGGGGGTTTATACCCTCCATGAACACTGAAGCTTTCTTT
CSVESRGFIPSMNTEAFF
>TRBV2|NA|NA|TRBJ2-7
TGTGCCAGCAGTGTAAACGAGCAGTACTTC
CASSVNEQYF